The 16 T cell receptor beta chains presented below share a single source sample, sequenced in a study of blood T cell repertoires in COVID-19. Profiling relied on immunoSEQ multiplex PCR, and the TCRdb table lists in-frame clones only, not all of them. The sample includes 150,000 to 250,000 clones, roughly 82% of them seen just once. The specimen sequenced was PBMCs or T cells enriched from blood (not recorded which). The receptor set was obtained from a man aged 35 to 55 who had recovered from COVID-19.

V and J are TRBV24-1 and TRBJ2-3, with TRBD2 matching over 10 bases. CDR3 length: 16 residues. V was pared by 3 bases and J by 5 bases, with 7 bases of the junction left unmatched. In germline, CDR1 is KGHDR, CDR2 SFDVKD. As DNA, the CDR3 is TGTGCCACCAGTGATCCTACAGCGGGAGGGGGAGATACGCAGTATTTT. Translation gives CATSDPTAGGGDTQYF.

The chain recombines TRBV9 with TRBJ2-1; D is uncertain. The V and J ends lost 3 bases and 0 bases respectively, with 13 bases between them. This CDR3 spans 16 amino acids. Germline CDR1 and CDR2: SGDLS and YYNGEE. Here the CDR3 DNA reads TGTGCCAGCAGCGCGGATGCTAGAGGCTCCTACAATGAGCAGTTCTTC. This translates into CASSADARGSYNEQFF.

The chain links TRBV7-2 to TRBJ2-2; tentatively, D is TRBD2 (6 bases). Trimming cost V 4 bases and J 2 bases, with 11 bases left between them. The CDR3 sequence is 15 residues long. The germline V gene has CDR1 SGHTA and CDR2 FQGNSA. Here the CDR3 reads CASSSGGTNTGELFF. The CDR3 DNA reads TGTGCCAGCAGCTCCGGCGGGACCAACACCGGGGAGCTGTTTTTT. Full variable domain (remainder filled in from reference TRBV7-2 and TRBJ2-2): GAGVSQSPSNKVTEKGKDVELRCDPISGHTALYWYRQSLGQGLEFLIYFQGNSAPDKSGLPSDRFSAERTGGSVSTLTIQRTQQEDSAVYLCASSSGGTNTGELFFGEGSRLTVL.

The gene calls are TRBV7-8 and TRBJ1-2; D gene ambiguous. The CDR3 is made up of 14 amino acids. Germline CDR1 reads SGHVS; CDR2 reads FQNEAQ. With 1 base removed from V and 5 bases from J, the gap between germline ends came to 11 bases. The CDR3 DNA reads as TGTGCCAGCAGCTTAGATCCGGGGTTTTATGGCTACACCTTC. It is translated as CASSLDPGFYGYTF.

The chain recombines TRBV9 with TRBJ2-4, with D possibly matching TRBD2 (9 bases). Trimming took off 3 bases at V and 1 base at J, with 26 bases between the two ends. The CDR3 is made up of 20 amino acids. Looked up from germline, CDR1 is SGDLS and CDR2 is YYNGEE. This chain's CDR3 is CASSAAPGGGGRGAKNIQYF. CDR3 nucleotides: TGTGCCAGCAGCGCGGCCCCAGGGGGCGGCGGGAGGGGGGCCAAAAACATTCAGTACTTC.

Remarks on this clone: At one end, the junction sequence differs from germline, possibly due to a read error. The chain uses TRBV7-7 and TRBJ2-1; a possible D gene is TRBD2 (6 bases). The CDR3 is 17 amino acids. Germline CDR1 is SSHAT and CDR2 is FNYEAQ (reference sequence). CDR3 coding DNA: TGTGCTAGCAGCTCCCGAGCGAGGGCTAGCGCCTACAATGAGCAGTTCTTC. This sequence encodes CASSSRARASAYNEQFF.

This chain connects TRBV3-1 (or the pseudogene TRBV3-2) to TRBJ2-1; tentatively, D is TRBD2 (5 bases). Trimming pared 5 bases from V and 3 bases from J, leaving 17 bases between. Germline V CDR1 and CDR2: LGHDT, YNNKEL (reference sequence). The CDR3 runs 16 residues. This chain's CDR3 is CASSDLGGSNYNEQFF. DNA of the CDR3: TGTGCCAGCAGCGACCTTGGCGGGTCTAACTACAATGAGCAGTTCTTC.

The chain is built from TRBV27 and TRBJ1-2; D is uncertain. The germline V gene encodes CDR1 MNHEY and CDR2 SMNVEV (reference sequence). The ends were cut back, 5 bases at V and 1 base at J, with 14 bases in the middle. The CDR3 totals 15 residues. This CDR3 reads CASSPWAFFNYGYTF. For the CDR3, the DNA is TGTGCCAGCAGTCCCTGGGCCTTCTTTAACTATGGCTACACCTTC.

The sample holds one count of this clone. The J gene is TRBJ1-2, the V gene TRBV3-1 (or the pseudogene TRBV3-2), with D tentatively TRBD1 (6 bases). Trimming stripped 4 bases from V and 2 bases from J, with 11 bases between. The CDR3 spans 14 residues. Germline V lookup: CDR1 LGHDT, CDR2 YNNKEL (reference sequence). This CDR3 reads CASSPYTGNYGYTF. DNA of the CDR3: TGTGCCAGCAGCCCGTACACAGGGAACTATGGCTACACCTTC.

V usage is TRBV29-1 and J usage is TRBJ1-2; a weak D match, TRBD1 (5 bases). Germline V gene data show CDR1 as SQVTM and CDR2 as ANQGSEA. The CDR3 loop spans 14 amino acids. Trimming left V 3 bases short and J 4 bases short, with 15 bases between. CDR3 amino acids: CSVDLQGHGYGYTF. The CDR3 coding sequence is TGCAGCGTTGATTTGCAGGGCCATGGCTATGGCTACACCTTC.

This rearrangement joins TRBV5-6 to TRBJ2-7; D is possibly TRBD1 (7 bases). This CDR3 is built from 16 residues. The germline gives CDR1 SGHDT, CDR2 YYEEEE. V lost 0 bases to trimming and J lost 8 bases, with 21 bases between them. This CDR3 reads CASSLAQGGLSVKQYF. The CDR3 DNA is TGTGCCAGCAGCTTGGCGCAGGGGGGCCTTAGCGTCAAGCAGTACTTC.

The J gene is TRBJ2-1, the V gene TRBV14; TRBD2 is a possible D gene (6 bases). CDR1 and CDR2 from the germline V gene are SGHDN and FVKESK. The V and J ends lost 4 bases and 1 base respectively, with 11 bases between them. The CDR3 totals 15 residues. The CDR3 DNA reads TGTGCCAGCAGCCCCGGGAGTAAGTCCTACAATGAGCAGTTCTTC. Protein product: CASSPGSKSYNEQFF.

This clone has more than one count but fewer than ten. The rearrangement uses TRBV4-3 and TRBJ2-3; TRBD1 might be the D (6 bases). The germline gives CDR1 LGHNA, CDR2 YSLEER. V was clipped by 2 bases and J by 7 bases, with 10 bases between them. There are 13 residues in the CDR3. CDR3 in amino acids: CASSQNRENTQYF. CDR3 bases: TGCGCCAGCAGCCAAAACAGGGAGAATACGCAGTATTTT.

This clone has only one observation. V gene TRBV2 combines with J gene TRBJ2-3; 12 nucleotides line up with TRBD2. This CDR3 contains 16 residues. Trimming at V came to 6 bases and at J to 7 bases, leaving 11 bases not matched to a gene. Per germline, CDR1 SNHLY and CDR2 FYNNEI. The CDR3 is CASSLRLAGVGNTQYF. The CDR3 nucleotides are TGTGCCAGCAGCCTAAGACTAGCGGGAGTGGGGAATACGCAGTATTTT.

This clone was detected only once. The chain has TRBV4-1 and TRBJ2-7; 7 bases map to TRBD2. V trimming: 0 bases; J trimming: 0 bases; junction bases outside the gene matches: 17. The V gene's germline CDR1 is MGHRA and CDR2 YSYEKL. The CDR3 contains 20 residues. Written as DNA, the CDR3 is TGCGCCAGCAGCCAAGATAGGAGCGGGGTTTCCTCCGGGAGCTCCTACGAGCAGTACTTC. Its translation is CASSQDRSGVSSGSSYEQYF.

The chain uses TRBV19 and TRBJ2-5; a possible D gene is TRBD1 (6 bases). V lost 4 bases to trimming and J lost 1 base, with 10 bases between them. The CDR3 totals 14 residues. From germline, CDR1 is LNHDA and CDR2 SQIVND (reference sequence). The CDR3 loop is CASSTGQIQETQYF. CDR3 DNA: TGTGCCAGTAGTACAGGACAGATCCAAGAGACCCAGTACTTC.